This T cell receptor beta chain was sequenced for a study of naive and memory T cell subsets. Study outcomes and limitations: Possibly reflecting memory cells re-expressing CD45RA, a few larger clonotypes occurred in naive repertoires, especially CD8. Over 85% of naive TCR sequences appeared only once after error correction, unlike memory subsets.

Notes on this clonotype: Its cognate antigen is unknown.

An equimolar mix of two oligonucleotides served as the beta constant-region primer for TRBC1 and TRBC2. Four rounds of PCR amplified the ligated cDNA using nested alpha and beta constant-region primers plus SP2. MiXCR was run by TCRdb on the UMI-ligation and nested PCR reads, yielding one entry per CDR3 protein. The sample includes roughly 99,000 distinct CDR3 sequences, approximately 11% of them seen just once. Sequencing was carried out using naive CD4+ T cells from blood. The TCR sequence derives from a human donor in good health.

The CDR3 DNA reads as TGTGCCAGCACTAAGGGAGCGGGGGGGCGCAATGAGCAGTTCTTC. Translation: CASTKGAGGRNEQFF. The chain carries TRBV12-3 or TRBV12-4 and TRBJ2-1, with 10 bases fitting TRBD2. The J segment lost 6 bases and the V segment lost 7 bases, leaving 9 bases of the junction unmatched. CDR3 size: 15 residues.